Listed below are T cell receptor beta chains from one sample, sequenced in a study of vaccination and CD4 T cells after COVID-19. Via MiXCR, TCRdb re-called the PCR reads, giving one row per CDR3 protein. In the table there are approximately 40,000 distinct CDR3 sequences, around 33% of which are singletons. Sequenced material: CD4+ T cells from blood, taken about 7 months after SARS-CoV-2 vaccination. Receptor source: a human donor who had recovered from COVID-19. Both conserved end residues are part of each CDR3. The D gene is left open where the match is weak. Size values are once, few and many counts, or a class for expanded clones, and some rows have none.

cdr3_nt	cdr3_aa	clone_size	j_call	d_call	v_call
TGTGCCAGTAGTATGGCCCGGGGCGACGAGCAGTACTTC	CASSMARGDEQYF	-	TRBJ2-7	-	TRBV19
TGCAGTGCTGACCCCAACTTCGAGACCCAGTACTTC	CSADPNFETQYF	-	TRBJ2-5	-	TRBV20-1
TGTGCCACCAGCAGAGCAGGGGGGACTCGAACGTATGAGCAGTTCTTC	CATSRAGGTRTYEQFF	few	TRBJ2-1	-	TRBV15
TGTGCCAGCAGTTACGGACCAGGGCCAGATACGCAGTATTTT	CASSYGPGPDTQYF	-	TRBJ2-3	-	TRBV6-5
TGCAGTGCTCGACCACCGGGACTAGCGGGGAATGAGCAGTTCTTC	CSARPPGLAGNEQFF	-	TRBJ2-1	TRBD2	TRBV20-1
TGTGCCAGCAGTCTGAGTTATAGCAATCAGCCCCAGCATTTT	CASSLSYSNQPQHF	few	TRBJ1-5	-	TRBV6-8
TGTGCCACCGGGGGGGTAGCGTTACTCGAGCAGTACTTC	CATGGVALLEQYF	few	TRBJ2-7	TRBD2	TRBV15
TGCAGTGCTACGGGGGCCCTAGCGGGAGCGGTCTTTCAGTACTTC	CSATGALAGAVFQYF	medium-sized	TRBJ2-4	TRBD2	TRBV20-1
TGTGCCAGCAGCTCCGACAGGGTGGGTCCTAATTCACCCCTCCACTTT	CASSSDRVGPNSPLHF	few	TRBJ1-6	TRBD1	TRBV7-2
TGTGCCAGCATAAGGGGGGTGGGCACTGAAGCTTTCTTT	CASIRGVGTEAFF	-	TRBJ1-1	-	TRBV28
TGTGCCAGCAGCTCCGGGGGTCCCTACAATGAGCAGTTCTTC	CASSSGGPYNEQFF	-	TRBJ2-1	-	TRBV7-3
TGTGCCAGCAGTGAACAGGATAATTCACCCCTCCACTTT	CASSEQDNSPLHF	few	TRBJ1-6	-	TRBV6-1
TGTGCCAGCAGTGCGGGGACAGGGGCTACGGACACCGGGGAGCTGTTTTTT	CASSAGTGATDTGELFF	-	TRBJ2-2	TRBD1	TRBV28
TGTGCCAGCAGTCCTCCGGGACAGGGGCGCTATGGCTACACCTTC	CASSPPGQGRYGYTF	few	TRBJ1-2	TRBD1	TRBV7-8
TGCAGTGCTAGAGACGGCCTCCAAACCGAGACCCAGTACTTC	CSARDGLQTETQYF	-	TRBJ2-5	-	TRBV20-1
TGCAGTGCTAGAGATCCCTCAGCAACTAATGAAAAACTGTTTTTT	CSARDPSATNEKLFF	-	TRBJ1-4	-	TRBV20-1
TGTGCCAGCAAAGGGGCTTCCTACGAGCAGTACTTC	CASKGASYEQYF	-	TRBJ2-7	-	TRBV27
TGCGCCAGCAGCCCGAGAGCGGGGAGGGGTCACACCGGGGAGCTGTTTTTT	CASSPRAGRGHTGELFF	-	TRBJ2-2	TRBD2	TRBV4-1
TGTGCCAGCAGTTCGGGGACAGGGGACACCGGGGAGCTGTTTTTT	CASSSGTGDTGELFF	few	TRBJ2-2	TRBD1	TRBV28
TGTGCCAGCAGCCGACTAGCGGGAGAAAACATTCAGTACTTC	CASSRLAGENIQYF	-	TRBJ2-4	TRBD2	TRBV27
TGTGCCAGCAGCTTAACTGGGGGGTCCCAGCCCCAGCATTTT	CASSLTGGSQPQHF	-	TRBJ1-5	-	TRBV7-2
TGTGCCAGCAGACAGGGGTCCGGTGAAGCTTTCTTT	CASRQGSGEAFF	-	TRBJ1-1	TRBD1	TRBV6-1
TGCAGTGCTAGAGAGACAGGGGCGAACACTGAAGCTTTCTTT	CSARETGANTEAFF	few	TRBJ1-1	TRBD1	TRBV20-1
TGTGCCAGCAGTGAATATGAAGTACCGAACACTGAAGCTTTCTTT	CASSEYEVPNTEAFF	once	TRBJ1-1	-	TRBV25-1
TGTGCCAGCAGCCTTTACAGGAACACTGAAGCTTTCTTT	CASSLYRNTEAFF	few	TRBJ1-1	-	TRBV21-1
TGCAGTGGCCGGGAGGGGAACACTGAAGCTTTCTTT	CSGREGNTEAFF	many	TRBJ1-1	-	TRBV20-1
TGTGCCATCTCCCCAGCCGGGAGCTCCTACAATGAGCAGTTCTTC	CAISPAGSSYNEQFF	-	TRBJ2-1	-	TRBV24-1
TGTGCCAGCACCCTTTACGGGACAGGGGACAATCAGCCCCAGCATTTT	CASTLYGTGDNQPQHF	few	TRBJ1-5	TRBD1	TRBV5-6
TGTGCCACCAGTATTTCGGGAGGGGAGACCCAGTACTTC	CATSISGGETQYF	-	TRBJ2-5	TRBD2	TRBV24-1
TGCAGCGTTGTTCGAGGGGTTGGGGGCACAGATACGCAGTATTTT	CSVVRGVGGTDTQYF	-	TRBJ2-3	-	TRBV29-1
TGTGCCAGCAGGAGACTAGCGGGTCCCCTCTCCTACGAGCAGTACTTC	CASRRLAGPLSYEQYF	-	TRBJ2-7	TRBD2	TRBV6-1
TGTGCCAGCAGCTTAAGTGGCAGGGGCGGCTCGAATTCACCCCTCCACTTT	CASSLSGRGGSNSPLHF	-	TRBJ1-6	-	TRBV7-3
TGTGCCAGCAGACCCGACAGAGGTGGAAACACCATATATTTT	CASRPDRGGNTIYF	-	TRBJ1-3	-	TRBV6-1
TGTGCCAGCAGCTTAGGTTATCGGGACAGGGTCAATGAGCAGTTCTTC	CASSLGYRDRVNEQFF	-	TRBJ2-1	TRBD1	TRBV7-9
TGCAGTGCTAACCCAGGGGGCTATAGCACAGATACGCAGTATTTT	CSANPGGYSTDTQYF	-	TRBJ2-3	TRBD1	TRBV20-1
TGCAGTGCTAGTACTCGGGTCTCTGGGGCCAACGTCCTGACTTTC	CSASTRVSGANVLTF	few	TRBJ2-6	-	TRBV20-1
TGCAGTGCCAGGGGACTAGCGGGAGCAGAATTCGGGAAGACCCAGTACTTC	CSARGLAGAEFGKTQYF	few	TRBJ2-5	TRBD2	TRBV20-1
TGTGCCAGCACTGGCGCAGGGACCAATCAGCCCCAGCATTTT	CASTGAGTNQPQHF	-	TRBJ1-5	-	TRBV25-1
TGCAGTGCTAGAAGACTAGCGGGGGATTCTGTCGACGAGCAGTACTTC	CSARRLAGDSVDEQYF	-	TRBJ2-7	TRBD2	TRBV20-1
TGTGCCAGCAGTGAGAGACCGGACGTTAAGCCCCAGCATTTT	CASSERPDVKPQHF	-	TRBJ1-5	-	TRBV12-3/TRBV12-4
TGCGCCAGCACTAGGACAGGGAATAATTCACCCCTCCACTTT	CASTRTGNNSPLHF	once	TRBJ1-6	TRBD1	TRBV10-2
TGTGCCAGCAGTGATTTCGGGACAGTTGAAGCTTTCTTT	CASSDFGTVEAFF	-	TRBJ1-1	TRBD1	TRBV6-1
TGTGCCAGCAGTACCGGACAGGACTTCCCGCAAGAGACCCAGTACTTC	CASSTGQDFPQETQYF	few	TRBJ2-5	TRBD1	TRBV27
TGCGCCAGCAGCCAAACGGGACAGGGCTACGAGCAGTACTTC	CASSQTGQGYEQYF	-	TRBJ2-7	TRBD1	TRBV5-1
TGTGCCAGCAGCGGGGGCCACGAGCAGTACTTC	CASSGGHEQYF	-	TRBJ2-7	-	TRBV6-1
TGTGCCAGCAGCGTAATCTGGGGGTACACTGAAGCTTTCTTT	CASSVIWGYTEAFF	-	TRBJ1-1	-	TRBV11-2
TGTGCCAGCAGTACCGACAGGGTCAATCAGCCCCAGCATTTT	CASSTDRVNQPQHF	-	TRBJ1-5	TRBD1	TRBV6-1
TGCAGTGCTAGAGAGTACCAAGAGACCCAGTACTTC	CSAREYQETQYF	-	TRBJ2-5	-	TRBV20-1
TGTGCCAGCAGACCGCTAGGGGAGGTTGAAGCTTTCTTT	CASRPLGEVEAFF	few	TRBJ1-1	-	TRBV6-1